The 3 T cell receptor beta chains reported below all come from one sample, sequenced in a study of blood T cell repertoires in COVID-19. TCRdb's table, derived via immunoSEQ multiplex PCR, lists solely in-frame clones and lacks some. The table has some 150,000 clones, about 92% seen once. Sequencing was carried out using peripheral blood. The receptors derive from a human donor in a cohort sampled during active COVID-19.

The V gene is TRBV7-6, the J gene TRBJ1-1; 7 nucleotides agree with TRBD1. The V segment lost 5 bases and the J segment 3 bases; nucleotides outside the gene matches: 9. In germline, CDR1 is SGHVS, CDR2 FNYEAQ. The CDR3 totals 15 residues. The CDR3 region is CASSATGAGDTEAFF. CDR3 DNA sequence: TGTGCCAGCAGCGCAACAGGGGCCGGTGACACTGAAGCTTTCTTT.

V gene TRBV7-8 combines with J gene TRBJ2-7, with D possibly being TRBD2 (6 bases). The CDR3 runs to 13 residues. Germline V gene sequence: CDR1 SGHVS, CDR2 FQNEAQ. V lost 10 bases and J lost 1, with 14 bases in between. DNA of the CDR3: TGTGCCACGGGAGCTAGCGCGTCCTACGAGCAGTACTTC. Translation: CATGASASYEQYF.

V is TRBV5-1 and J is TRBJ2-7, with 8 bases identical to TRBD1. The CDR3 totals 14 residues. CDR1 and CDR2 (germline): SGHRS, YFSETQ. With 4 bases clipped from V and 6 bases from J, the junction kept 9 bases outside the gene matches. CDR3 sequence reads: CASSTQGVEGEQYF. In DNA, the CDR3 is TGCGCCAGCAGCACACAGGGGGTAGAAGGCGAGCAGTACTTC.